This T cell receptor beta chain was obtained from a study of T cell repertoires in cytomegalovirus infection. Overall study context: The public TCR beta signatures pointed to both CMV infection and matching HLA type.

Turning to this clonotype: What it recognizes is unknown.

CDR3 length: 15 residues. Per germline, CDR1 MNHNS and CDR2 SASEGT. Trimming cost V 6 bases and J 0 bases, with 14 bases left between them. Via MiXCR, TCRdb re-called the reads, giving one row per CDR3 protein. This repertoire shows roughly 600,000 distinct CDR3 sequences, 20% to 25% found once; its top ten account for under 8.5%. Study-level findings and limits: Carriage of CMV together with the relevant HLA was identifiable through cumulative public TCR beta family frequency. Clonotypes of TCR beta that were HLA-C-restricted and CMV-specific dominated the ex vivo response.

Sequencing input: CD8+ T cells from PBMCs. The chain carries TRBV6-1 and TRBJ1-1; D gene ambiguous. The receptor was derived from a human donor in good health (CMV status not recorded). Some clones in this sample may be carry-over from other donors' samples. CDR3 nucleotide sequence: TGTGCCAGCAGCTCCCCGGACGCGATGAACACTGAAGCTTTCTTT. Protein: CASSSPDAMNTEAFF.